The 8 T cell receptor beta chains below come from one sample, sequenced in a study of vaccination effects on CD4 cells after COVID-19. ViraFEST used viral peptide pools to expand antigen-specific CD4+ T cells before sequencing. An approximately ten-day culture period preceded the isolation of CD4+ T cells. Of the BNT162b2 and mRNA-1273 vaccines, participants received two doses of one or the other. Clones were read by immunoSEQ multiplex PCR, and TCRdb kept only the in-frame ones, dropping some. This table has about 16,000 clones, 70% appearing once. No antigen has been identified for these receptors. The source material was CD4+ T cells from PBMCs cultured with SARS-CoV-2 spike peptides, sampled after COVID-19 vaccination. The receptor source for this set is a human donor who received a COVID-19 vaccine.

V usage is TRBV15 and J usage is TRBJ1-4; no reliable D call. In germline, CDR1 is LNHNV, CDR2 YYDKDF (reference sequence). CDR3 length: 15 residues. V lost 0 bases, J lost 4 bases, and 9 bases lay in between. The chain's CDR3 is CATSRDKGFNEKLFF. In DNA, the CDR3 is TGTGCCACCAGCAGAGATAAAGGATTTAATGAAAAACTGTTTTTT.

The CDR3 is CASSPDGLYGYTF. The CDR3 DNA sequence: TGCGCCAGCAGTCCGGACGGACTCTATGGCTACACCTTC. V is TRBV5-1 and J is TRBJ1-2; no definite D call. Per germline, CDR1 SGHRS and CDR2 YFSETQ. This CDR3 has 13 amino acids. V lost 5 bases, J lost 4 bases, and 12 bases lay in between.

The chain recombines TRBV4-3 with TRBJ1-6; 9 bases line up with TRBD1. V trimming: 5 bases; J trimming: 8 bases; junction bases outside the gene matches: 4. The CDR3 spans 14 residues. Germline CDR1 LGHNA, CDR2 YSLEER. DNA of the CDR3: TGCGCCAGCAGCTACGACAGGGGGGATTCACCCCTCCACTTT. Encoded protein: CASSYDRGDSPLHF.

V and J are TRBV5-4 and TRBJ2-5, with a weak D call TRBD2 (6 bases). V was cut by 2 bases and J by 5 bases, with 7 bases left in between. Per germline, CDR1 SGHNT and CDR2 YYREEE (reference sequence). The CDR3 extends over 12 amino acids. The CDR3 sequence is CASSFGGETQYF. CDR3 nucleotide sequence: TGTGCCAGCAGCTTTGGGGGGGAGACCCAGTACTTC.

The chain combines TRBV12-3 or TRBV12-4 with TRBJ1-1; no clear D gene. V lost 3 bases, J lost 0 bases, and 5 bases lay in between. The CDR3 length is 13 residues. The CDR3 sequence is CASSFALNTEAFF. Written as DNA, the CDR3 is TGTGCCAGCAGTTTTGCCCTGAACACTGAAGCTTTCTTT.

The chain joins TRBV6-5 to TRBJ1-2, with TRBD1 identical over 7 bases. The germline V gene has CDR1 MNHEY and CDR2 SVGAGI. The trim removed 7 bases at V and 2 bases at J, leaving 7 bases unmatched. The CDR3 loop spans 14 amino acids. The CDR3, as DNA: TGTGCCAGCACCCGGAGGGGACAGAACTATGGCTACACCTTC. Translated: CASTRRGQNYGYTF.

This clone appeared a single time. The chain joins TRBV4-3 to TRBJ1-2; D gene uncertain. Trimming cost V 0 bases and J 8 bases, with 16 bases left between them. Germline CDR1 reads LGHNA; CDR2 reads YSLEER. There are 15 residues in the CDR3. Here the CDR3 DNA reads TGCGCCAGCAGCCAAGATGTTGGCAGGTGGTACGGCTACACCTTC. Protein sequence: CASSQDVGRWYGYTF.

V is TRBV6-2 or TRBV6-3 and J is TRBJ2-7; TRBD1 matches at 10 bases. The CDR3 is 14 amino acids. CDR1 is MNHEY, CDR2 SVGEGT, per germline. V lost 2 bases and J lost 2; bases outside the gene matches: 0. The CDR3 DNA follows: TGTGCCAGCAGTTACGACAGGGGGCCCTACGAGCAGTACTTC. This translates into CASSYDRGPYEQYF.